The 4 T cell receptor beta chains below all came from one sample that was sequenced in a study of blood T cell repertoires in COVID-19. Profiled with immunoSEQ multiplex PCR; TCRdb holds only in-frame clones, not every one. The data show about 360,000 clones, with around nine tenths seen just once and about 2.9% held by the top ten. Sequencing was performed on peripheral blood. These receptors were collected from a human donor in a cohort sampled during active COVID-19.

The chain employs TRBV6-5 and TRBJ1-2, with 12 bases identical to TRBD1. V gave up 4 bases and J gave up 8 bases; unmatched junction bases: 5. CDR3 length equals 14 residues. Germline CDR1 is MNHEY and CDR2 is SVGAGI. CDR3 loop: CASSSGTGGTGYTF. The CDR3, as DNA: TGTGCCAGCAGTTCCGGGACAGGGGGCACGGGCTACACCTTC.

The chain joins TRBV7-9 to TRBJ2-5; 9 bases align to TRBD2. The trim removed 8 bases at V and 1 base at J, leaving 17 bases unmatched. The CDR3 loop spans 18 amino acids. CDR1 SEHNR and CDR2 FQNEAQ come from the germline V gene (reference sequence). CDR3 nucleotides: TGTGCCAGCGCTGGGGTGGGGGACCAGCGGGAGGTCCAAGAGACCCAGTACTTC. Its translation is CASAGVGDQREVQETQYF.

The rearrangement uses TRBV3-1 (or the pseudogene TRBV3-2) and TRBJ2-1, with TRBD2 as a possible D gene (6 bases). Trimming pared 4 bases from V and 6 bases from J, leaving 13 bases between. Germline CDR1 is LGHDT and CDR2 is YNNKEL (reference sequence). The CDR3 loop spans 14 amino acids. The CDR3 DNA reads TGTGCCAGCAGCCCTACGTACGGGGGCAATGAGCAGTTCTTC. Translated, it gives CASSPTYGGNEQFF.

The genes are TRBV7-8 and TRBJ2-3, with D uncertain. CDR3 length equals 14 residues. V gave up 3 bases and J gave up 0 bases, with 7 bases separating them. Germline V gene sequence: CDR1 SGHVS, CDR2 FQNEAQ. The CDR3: CASSFRLSTDTQYF. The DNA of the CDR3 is TGTGCCAGCAGCTTCAGACTGAGCACAGATACGCAGTATTTT.